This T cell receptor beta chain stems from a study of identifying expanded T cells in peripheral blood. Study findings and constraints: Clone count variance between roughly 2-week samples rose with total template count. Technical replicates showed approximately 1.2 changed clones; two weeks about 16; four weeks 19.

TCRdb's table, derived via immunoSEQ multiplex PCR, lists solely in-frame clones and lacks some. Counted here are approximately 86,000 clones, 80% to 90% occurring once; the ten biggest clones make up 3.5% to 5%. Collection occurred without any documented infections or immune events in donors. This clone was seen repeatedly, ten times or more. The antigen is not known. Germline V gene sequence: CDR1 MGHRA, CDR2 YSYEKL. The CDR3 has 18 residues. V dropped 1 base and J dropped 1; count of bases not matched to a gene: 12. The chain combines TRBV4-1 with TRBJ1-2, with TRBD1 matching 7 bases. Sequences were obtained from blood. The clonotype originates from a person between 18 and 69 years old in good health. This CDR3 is CASSQVRGGGPVNYGYTF. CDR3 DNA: TGCGCCAGCAGCCAAGTCAGGGGAGGGGGCCCTGTTAACTATGGCTACACCTTC.